This T cell receptor (beta chain) was identified in a study of CD4 and CD8 cells across lung adenocarcinoma regions. Donors had localized lung adenocarcinoma, a non-small cell lung cancer. Germline V CDR1 and CDR2: MNHNS, SASEGT. This CDR3 is 14 amino acids long. The V and J ends lost 7 bases and 4 bases respectively, with 14 bases between them. From the PCR reads, TCRdb called clonotypes with MiXCR, one entry per CDR3 protein. The sample records 20,000 to 25,000 distinct CDR3 sequences, around half being singletons. The sample comprised CD8+ T cells from the center of a lung tumor. The source of this sequence is a female donor with lung adenocarcinoma. The CD4 and CD8 labels of this study may be unreliable. The chain links TRBV6-1 to TRBJ1-5, with D possibly matching TRBD1 (6 bases). DNA for the CDR3: TGTGCCAGCACCCCGGGGCAGGGGAATCAGCCCCAGCATTTT. Translating it yields CASTPGQGNQPQHF.